This T cell receptor (beta chain) is from a study of graft-versus-host responses after intestinal transplantation. Background on the study: After anti-thymocyte globulin induction, recipients took tacrolimus and steroids for 2 to 3 years.

Measured with immunoSEQ multiplex PCR; TCRdb has only the in-frame clones, and not every one. The repertoire includes 96,000 or so clones, about 93% of them detected once, and roughly 0.15% sits in the top ten. A note on this clone: Its matching antigen is unknown.

Study-wide points: GvH clones occurred in recipient marrow; some first appeared in ileum or blood. Across patients carrying graft-donor T cell macrochimerism, allografts held high graft-versus-host to host-versus-graft clonal ratios.

Germline V gene sequence: CDR1 SGHRS, CDR2 YFSETQ. The V and J ends lost 2 bases and 0 bases, in that order; junction bases with no gene match: 7. The CDR3 contains 17 residues. This chain joins TRBV5-1 and TRBJ2-3, with 9 bases that match TRBD2. This receptor was taken from a human donor who received an intestinal transplant. This specimen consisted of unstimulated CD4+ T cells sorted from spleen or lymph node cells, obtained before intestinal transplant. The CDR3 region has the DNA TGCGCCAGCAGCTTAACGGCGGGGGGGCCTAGCACAGATACGCAGTATTTT. Amino acids: CASSLTAGGPSTDTQYF.